This entry is about one T cell receptor (beta chain). Its antigen is currently unknown. While the first cohort had fewer than 850 subjects, the donors belonged to the separate validation cohort of about 120 subjects. This CDR3 contains 15 residues. Unmatched junction bases numbered 4, after V lost 5 bases and J lost 0 bases. CDR1 and CDR2 (germline): MNHEY, SVGAGI. This sample is part of a study of cytomegalovirus exposure and HLA in healthy donors. For the study at large: The 550 to 800 first-cohort repertoires and the 130 or so validation repertoires shared the same platform, a later analysis reported.

Study-wide results and caveats: Confirmation was obtained in vitro that a few CMV-associated chains are specific for CMV antigens.

Method: immunoSEQ multiplex PCR; TCRdb's copy keeps in-frame clones and lacks some. The table includes about 73,000 clones, around 90% detected once. Sequences were obtained from PBMCs. The origin of this receptor is a woman under 30 in good health and CMV-seropositive. This chain joins TRBV6-5 and TRBJ2-3, with 8 bases fitting TRBD2. As DNA, the CDR3 is TGTGCCAGCAGTCGCGGGGGGACTAGCACAGATACGCAGTATTTT. Translating gives CASSRGGTSTDTQYF.